Listed here are 27 T cell receptor beta chains from one sample, sequenced in a study of shared clonotypes between healthy human individuals. Clones were sequenced by immunoSEQ multiplex PCR, and TCRdb holds only the in-frame ones, with some missing. The data contain 400,000 to 600,000 clones, approximately 95% of them singletons. The sequencing input was naive CD4+ T cells sorted from blood. Subset meaning: CD45RA+ positively selected. These receptors were obtained from a woman aged 25 to 39 in good health.

V gene TRBV19 combines with J gene TRBJ2-3; either TRBD1 or TRBD2 may supply D (5 bases each). Germline V gene data show CDR1 as LNHDA and CDR2 as SQIVND (reference sequence). Trimming stripped 5 bases from V and 3 bases from J, with 9 bases between. The CDR3 is 13 residues long. The CDR3 coding sequence is TGTGCCAGTAGTGTCGAGGGGACAGATACGCAGTATTTT. Residues: CASSVEGTDTQYF.

This chain connects TRBV28 to TRBJ2-7, with D tentatively TRBD2 (6 bases). CDR3 length equals 13 residues. CDR1 is MDHEN and CDR2 is SYDVKM in the germline V gene. Trimming cost V 7 bases and J 5 bases, with 15 bases left between them. Here the CDR3 reads CASTPEGSNEQYF. Here the CDR3 DNA reads TGTGCCAGCACTCCGGAGGGGTCTAACGAGCAGTACTTC. The variable domain in full, completed from reference TRBV28 and TRBJ2-7, reads DVKVTQSSRYLVKRTGEKVFLECVQDMDHENMFWYRQDPGLGLRLIYFSYDVKMKEKGDIPEGYSVSREKKERFSLILESASTNQTSMYLCASTPEGSNEQYFGPGTRLTVT.

The chain recombines TRBV7-2 with TRBJ1-1, with no clear D. The germline gives CDR1 SGHTA, CDR2 FQGNSA. The CDR3 spans 15 residues. V gave up 3 bases and J gave up 6 bases, with 17 bases separating them. The CDR3 DNA follows: TGTGCCAGCAGCTTGACGGGGTTGTATACTTCTGAAGCTTTCTTT. The encoded protein is CASSLTGLYTSEAFF.

This chain links TRBV5-5 with TRBJ2-7; D not certain. The ends were cut back, 4 bases at V and 7 bases at J, with 15 bases in the middle. Germline CDR1 and CDR2: SGHKS and YYEKEE (reference sequence). The CDR3 is 13 residues long. The CDR3 nucleotides read TGTGCCAGCAGCAAGGACCCACCGCGGGAGCAGTACTTC. This gives the protein CASSKDPPREQYF. Filled out from reference TRBV5-5 and TRBJ2-7, the complete variable domain reads DAGVTQSPTHLIKTRGQQVTLRCSPISGHKSVSWYQQVLGQGPQFIFQYYEKEERGRGNFPDRFSARQFPNYSSELNVNALLLGDSALYLCASSKDPPREQYFGPGTRLTVT.

V gene TRBV28 combines with J gene TRBJ1-2; D might be TRBD1 (6 bases). Trimming took 3 bases from V and 3 from J, leaving 17 bases between them. The germline V gene encodes CDR1 MDHEN and CDR2 SYDVKM. This CDR3 region has 16 residues. For the CDR3, the DNA is TGTGCCAGCAGTTTTCATCTAACAGGGTCCTACTATGGCTACACCTTC. Protein product: CASSFHLTGSYYGYTF.

This clone was seen only once. The V call is TRBV28, the J call TRBJ2-7, with TRBD2 identical over 16 bases. This CDR3 has 18 residues. Germline V lookup: CDR1 MDHEN, CDR2 SYDVKM. V lost 6 bases to trimming and J lost 7 bases; unmatched junction nucleotides: 15. The CDR3 sequence is CASSQTGTSGRAMGEQYF. The CDR3 region has the DNA TGTGCCAGCAGCCAAACCGGGACTAGCGGGAGGGCCATGGGGGAGCAGTACTTC.

The CDR3, as DNA: TGCGCCAGCAGCTTGGGGCAGGGGGATGAAGCTTTCTTT. Its protein product is CASSLGQGDEAFF. V usage is TRBV5-1 and J usage is TRBJ1-1, with 7 bases that match TRBD1. Germline CDR1 reads SGHRS; CDR2 reads YFSETQ. The length of the CDR3 is 13 residues. V gave up 0 bases and J gave up 7 bases; unmatched junction bases: 3.

The chain joins TRBV5-1 to TRBJ1-1; D is ambiguous. CDR3 length equals 11 residues. V lost 6 bases, J lost 1 base, and 4 bases lay in between. CDR1 is SGHRS, CDR2 YFSETQ, per germline. CDR3 loop: CASKRNTEAFF. CDR3 DNA sequence: TGCGCCAGCAAACGGAACACTGAAGCTTTCTTT.

V gene TRBV5-1 combines with J gene TRBJ2-3; 7 bases align to TRBD1. The V segment lost 2 bases and the J segment 5 bases; nucleotides outside the gene matches: 5. The germline V gene encodes CDR1 SGHRS and CDR2 YFSETQ. CDR3 size: 14 residues. The CDR3 DNA sequence: TGCGCCAGCAGCTTAGGACAGGACTTAGATACGCAGTATTTT. Residues: CASSLGQDLDTQYF.

The rearrangement uses TRBV7-9 and TRBJ2-7, with 8 bases identical to TRBD1. CDR1 is SEHNR and CDR2 is FQNEAQ in the germline V gene (reference sequence). V was clipped by 1 base and J by 4 bases; unmatched bases: 12. This CDR3 spans 17 amino acids. DNA for the CDR3: TGTGCCAGCAGCTTAGGGTTAGGGGACAGGAGCGTATACGAGCAGTACTTC. Translated: CASSLGLGDRSVYEQYF. Full variable domain (remainder filled in from reference TRBV7-9 and TRBJ2-7): DTGVSQNPRHKITKRGQNVTFRCDPISEHNRLYWYRQTLGQGPEFLTYFQNEAQLEKSRLLSDRFSAERPKGSFSTLEIQRTEQGDSAMYLCASSLGLGDRSVYEQYFGPGTRLTVT.

This chain links TRBV6-6 with TRBJ1-1; D gene unclear. CDR3 length: 15 residues. Germline CDR1 and CDR2: MNHNY and SVGAGI (reference sequence). Trimming pared 0 bases from V and 1 base from J, leaving 9 bases between. Here the CDR3 reads CASSYSIHPNTEAFF. CDR3 DNA: TGTGCCAGCAGTTACTCGATTCATCCGAACACTGAAGCTTTCTTT.

The chain joins TRBV11-2 to TRBJ2-7, with 9 bases that match TRBD1. The CDR3 is 18 amino acids. J gave up 3 bases and V 2 bases, and 14 bases lay outside the gene matches. The germline V gene encodes CDR1 SGHAT and CDR2 FQNNGV. The CDR3 reads CASSLLGTGKNPIYEQYF. In nucleotides, the CDR3 is TGTGCCAGCAGCTTATTAGGGACAGGGAAAAATCCGATCTACGAGCAGTACTTC.

The chain combines TRBV2 with TRBJ2-7; D is possibly TRBD2 (6 bases). The V end lost 4 bases, the J end lost 7 bases, and 20 bases lay between the germline ends. The germline CDR1 and CDR2 sequences are SNHLY and FYNNEI. This CDR3 is built from 15 residues. CDR3 residues: CASSGTILPTGEQYF. The CDR3 bases are TGTGCCAGCAGTGGGACTATCCTACCGACGGGGGAGCAGTACTTC.

The gene calls are TRBV9 and TRBJ1-2; D is uncertain. Trimming took off 0 bases at V and 5 bases at J, with 8 bases between the two ends. This CDR3 has 13 residues. The germline gives CDR1 SGDLS, CDR2 YYNGEE. This chain's CDR3 is CASSVVVGYGYTF. The CDR3, as DNA: TGTGCCAGCAGCGTAGTTGTCGGGTATGGCTACACCTTC.

The chain carries TRBV2 and TRBJ1-1, with 7 bases that match TRBD1. There are 15 residues in the CDR3. Per germline, CDR1 SNHLY and CDR2 FYNNEI. V trimming: 5 bases; J trimming: 1 base; junction bases outside the gene matches: 7. This CDR3 reads CASSPTGFRNTEAFF. The CDR3 coding sequence is TGTGCCAGCAGTCCGACAGGGTTTAGGAACACTGAAGCTTTCTTT. The variable domain in full, with the rest retrieved from reference TRBV2 and TRBJ1-1, is EPEVTQTPSHQVTQMGQEVILRCVPISNHLYFYWYRQILGQKVEFLVSFYNNEISEKSEIFDDQFSVERPDGSNFTLKIRSTKLEDSAMYFCASSPTGFRNTEAFFGQGTRLTVV.

V is TRBV4-1 and J is TRBJ2-5, with D perhaps matching TRBD1 (5 bases). The better agreement between TRBJ2-7 and the DNA end casts doubt on the J call. This CDR3 comprises 15 residues. From germline, CDR1 is MGHRA and CDR2 YSYEKL. CDR3 bases: TGCGCCAGCAGCCAAGAGGGGCAAGGGTGGCACGAGCAGTACTTC. Translated, it gives CASSQEGQGWHEQYF.

This clone has just one count. The rearrangement joins TRBV7-3 to TRBJ2-3; D is unresolved. In germline, CDR1 is SGHTA, CDR2 FQGTGA. This CDR3 comprises 14 residues. V dropped 0 bases and J dropped 3 bases, with 7 bases sitting between them. DNA for the CDR3: TGTGCCAGCAGCTTAACTTCCAAGACAGATACGCAGTATTTT. Amino acids: CASSLTSKTDTQYF.

The chain is built from TRBV6-5 and TRBJ1-1; no definite D call. The ends were cut back, 2 bases at V and 1 base at J, with 14 bases in the middle. CDR1 is MNHEY, CDR2 SVGAGI, per germline. The CDR3 covers 16 residues. CDR3 protein: CASSYAPSWANTEAFF. As DNA, the CDR3 is TGTGCCAGCAGTTACGCCCCATCGTGGGCGAACACTGAAGCTTTCTTT.

This clone is a singleton in its sample. The chain uses TRBV29-1 and TRBJ2-5; TRBD2 agrees at 9 bases. The ends lost 4 bases at V and 4 bases at J; junction bases unmatched: 16. The CDR3 consists of 17 residues. Per germline, CDR1 SQVTM and CDR2 ANQGSEA. CDR3 sequence reads: CSVGWISYSGSPETQYF. DNA of the CDR3: TGCAGCGTTGGCTGGATTTCGTATAGCGGGAGCCCAGAGACCCAGTACTTC.

The rearrangement uses TRBV5-4 and TRBJ2-7; TRBD2 might be the D (5 bases). Germline V gene sequence: CDR1 SGHNT, CDR2 YYREEE (reference sequence). Trimming left V 4 bases short and J 0 bases short, with 11 bases between. CDR3 length equals 14 residues. DNA of the CDR3: TGTGCCAGCAGCCCGAGGGCCCTCTCCTACGAGCAGTACTTC. This encodes CASSPRALSYEQYF.

V and J are TRBV30 and TRBJ1-1, with a possible D match to TRBD1 (5 bases). Between the trimmed V and J ends, which lost 2 bases and 11 bases, there was a span of 12 bases. The CDR3 loop spans 11 amino acids. CDR1 is GTSNPN and CDR2 is SVGIG in the germline V gene (reference sequence). Here the CDR3 DNA reads TGTGCCTGGAGTACCGGGACTACGGCTTTCTTT. Amino acid sequence: CAWSTGTTAFF.

The chain joins TRBV10-3 to TRBJ2-7; TRBD2 matches 8 bases. The J segment lost 5 bases and the V segment lost 4 bases, leaving 7 bases of the junction unmatched. This CDR3 contains 14 residues. Per the germline V gene, CDR1 is ENHRY and CDR2 is SYGVKD. The CDR3 DNA reads TGTGCCATCAGTGGCTCCGGGACTAGAGACGAGCAGTACTTC. Its translation is CAISGSGTRDEQYF.

V and J are TRBV5-1 and TRBJ1-1; D is possibly TRBD1 (5 bases). V was shortened by 2 bases and J by 0 bases, with 11 bases between the two germline ends. Germline values: CDR1 SGHRS, CDR2 YFSETQ. This CDR3 spans 15 amino acids. This CDR3 is CASSLGHNVNTEAFF. For the CDR3, the DNA is TGCGCCAGCAGCTTAGGACACAATGTGAACACTGAAGCTTTCTTT.

This clone was observed a few times. This chain uses TRBV7-2 with TRBJ1-5, with 10 bases aligning to TRBD1. Germline V gives CDR1 SGHTA, CDR2 FQGNSA. V lost 5 bases and J lost 3; bases outside the gene matches: 4. CDR3 length: 15 amino acids. Here the CDR3 reads CASSPGTGVNQPQHF. The CDR3 DNA sequence: TGTGCCAGCAGCCCCGGGACAGGGGTCAATCAGCCCCAGCATTTT.

The CDR3 DNA reads as TGTGCCAGCAGTCCCTGGGGACAGCAAATTAATCAGCCCCAGCATTTT. Its translation is CASSPWGQQINQPQHF. The chain employs TRBV28 and TRBJ1-5, with TRBD1 matching over 7 bases. The ends lost 5 bases at V and 4 bases at J; junction bases unmatched: 11. The CDR3 loop spans 16 amino acids. Germline lookup yields CDR1 MDHEN and CDR2 SYDVKM.

V gene TRBV25-1 combines with J gene TRBJ1-3; D may be TRBD1 (5 bases). CDR1 and CDR2 (germline): MGHDK, SYGVNS. Trimming shortened V by 3 bases and J by 2 bases, and 11 bases separated the two germline ends. The CDR3 is 15 residues long. CDR3 DNA: TGTGCCAGCAGTGACCCCGGGGCCCCTGGAAACACCATATATTTT. It is translated as CASSDPGAPGNTIYF.

This clone was seen a single time. The CDR3 DNA sequence: TGTGCCAGCGGGACTAGCGGGAGACTCGTCTCTGGGGCCAACGTCCTGACTTTC. Translation gives CASGTSGRLVSGANVLTF. The V and J genes are TRBV28 and TRBJ2-6; TRBD2 matches at 14 bases. Per the germline V gene, CDR1 is MDHEN and CDR2 is SYDVKM. The CDR3 is 18 residues long. The junction had 6 bases not matched to a gene; V was cut back by 8 bases and J by 0 bases. The whole variable domain, remainder taken from reference TRBV28 and TRBJ2-6, is DVKVTQSSRYLVKRTGEKVFLECVQDMDHENMFWYRQDPGLGLRLIYFSYDVKMKEKGDIPEGYSVSREKKERFSLILESASTNQTSMYLCASGTSGRLVSGANVLTFGAGSRLTVL.